The 7 T cell receptor beta chains given below trace back to one sample, sequenced in a study of blood T cell repertoires in COVID-19. TCRdb's table, derived via immunoSEQ multiplex PCR, lists solely in-frame clones and lacks some. This table holds more than 200,000 clones, about nine tenths found once. The sequenced sample was peripheral blood. These TCRs come from a man aged 50-60 years with COVID-19, enrolled during active disease.

The J gene is TRBJ2-7, the V gene TRBV5-1, with a tentative D call TRBD1 (6 bases). V lost 3 bases to trimming and J lost 2 bases, with 18 bases between them. Germline V CDR1 and CDR2: SGHRS, YFSETQ. This CDR3 contains 16 residues. The CDR3 nucleotides read TGCGCCAGCAGCTCTAACAGGGCCGAACCAACCTACGAGCAGTACTTC. It specifies CASSSNRAEPTYEQYF.

This sequence joins TRBV7-9 and TRBJ1-6; weak D call: TRBD1 (5 bases). Trimming cost V 5 bases and J 10 bases, with 12 bases left between them. This CDR3 comprises 13 residues. Germline lookup yields CDR1 SEHNR and CDR2 FQNEAQ (reference sequence). Written as DNA, the CDR3 is TGTGCCAGCAGCGCCCAAGACAGCTCACCCCTCCACTTT. This translates into CASSAQDSSPLHF.

The chain recombines TRBV5-1 with TRBJ1-2, with 8 nucleotides matching TRBD1. The trim removed 4 bases at V and 2 bases at J, leaving 7 bases unmatched. CDR1 and CDR2 (germline): SGHRS, YFSETQ. There are 15 residues in the CDR3. DNA of the CDR3: TGCGCCAGCAGCCCCACTGACAGGGGAAACTATGGCTACACCTTC. Translation gives CASSPTDRGNYGYTF.

The rearrangement uses TRBV5-4 and TRBJ1-4, with TRBD1 identical over 9 bases. The CDR3 has 15 residues. Germline-derived CDR1 and CDR2 are SGHNT and YYREEE (reference sequence). V dropped 3 bases and J dropped 6; count of bases not matched to a gene: 6. The CDR3 loop is CASSSTGTGHEKLFF. CDR3 nucleotide sequence: TGTGCCAGCAGCTCCACCGGGACAGGGCATGAAAAACTGTTTTTT.

The V call is TRBV27, the J call TRBJ1-2; unclear D gene. Germline CDR1 reads MNHEY; CDR2 reads SMNVEV (reference sequence). The V end lost 3 bases, the J end lost 4 bases, and 9 bases lay between the germline ends. The CDR3 sequence is 13 residues long. CDR3 sequence reads: CASSFGLTYGYTF. In DNA form, the CDR3 reads TGTGCCAGCAGTTTCGGACTGACCTATGGCTACACCTTC.

The CDR3 loop reads CASSWRAGGPRTDTQYF. Written as DNA, the CDR3 is TGTGCCAGCAGCTGGAGAGCGGGAGGGCCTCGCACAGATACGCAGTATTTT. The chain recombines TRBV27 with TRBJ2-3; 10 bases are a match to TRBD2. The CDR3 is 17 residues long. J lost 1 base, V lost 6 bases, and 10 bases had no gene match. CDR1 MNHEY and CDR2 SMNVEV come from the germline V gene (reference sequence).

The CDR3 region is CASSVGQDLNYGYTF. The DNA of the CDR3 is TGTGCCAGCAGCGTGGGACAGGACTTAAACTATGGCTACACCTTC. The rearrangement uses TRBV7-6 and TRBJ1-2; 8 bases are a match to TRBD1. There are 15 residues in the CDR3. J was trimmed by 2 bases and V by 5 bases; bases with no gene match: 7. Per germline, CDR1 SGHVS and CDR2 FNYEAQ. Drawing the rest from reference TRBV7-6 and TRBJ1-2, the complete variable domain is GAGVSQSPRYKVTKRGQDVALRCDPISGHVSLYWYRQALGQGPEFLTYFNYEAQQDKSGLPNDRFSAERPEGSISTLTIQRTEQRDSAMYRCASSVGQDLNYGYTFGSGTRLTVV.